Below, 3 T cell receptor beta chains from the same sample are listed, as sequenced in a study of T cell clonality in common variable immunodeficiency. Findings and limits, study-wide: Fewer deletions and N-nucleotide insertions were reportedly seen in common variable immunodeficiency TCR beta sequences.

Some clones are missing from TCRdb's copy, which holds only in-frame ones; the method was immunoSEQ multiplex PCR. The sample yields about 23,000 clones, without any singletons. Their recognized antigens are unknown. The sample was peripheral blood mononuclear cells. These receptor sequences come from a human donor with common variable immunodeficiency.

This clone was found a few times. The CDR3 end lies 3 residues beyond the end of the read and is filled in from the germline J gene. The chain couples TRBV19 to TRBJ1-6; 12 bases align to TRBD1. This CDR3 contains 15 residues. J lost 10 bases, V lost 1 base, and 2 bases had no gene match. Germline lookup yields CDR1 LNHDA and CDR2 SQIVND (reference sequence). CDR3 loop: CASSIGDRGLSPLHF. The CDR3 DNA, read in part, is TGTGCCAGTAGTATAGGGGACAGGGGGCTGTCACCC.

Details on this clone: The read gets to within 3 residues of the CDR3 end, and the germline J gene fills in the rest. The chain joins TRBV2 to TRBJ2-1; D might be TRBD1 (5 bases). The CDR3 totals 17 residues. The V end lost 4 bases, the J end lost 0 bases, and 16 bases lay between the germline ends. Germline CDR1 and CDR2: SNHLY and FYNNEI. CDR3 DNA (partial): TGTGCCAGCAGTGCTAGGGGTAGGTCGGGCTCCTACAATGAG. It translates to CASSARGRSGSYNE. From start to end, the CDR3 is CASSARGRSGSYNEQFF.

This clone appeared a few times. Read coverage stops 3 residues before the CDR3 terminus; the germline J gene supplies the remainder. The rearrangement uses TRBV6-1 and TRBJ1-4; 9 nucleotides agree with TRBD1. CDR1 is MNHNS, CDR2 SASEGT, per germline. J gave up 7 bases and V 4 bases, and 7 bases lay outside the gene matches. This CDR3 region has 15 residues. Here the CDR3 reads CASSATGTGPEKLFF. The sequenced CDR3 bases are TGTGCCAGCAGTGCGACCGGGACAGGGCCTGAAAAA.